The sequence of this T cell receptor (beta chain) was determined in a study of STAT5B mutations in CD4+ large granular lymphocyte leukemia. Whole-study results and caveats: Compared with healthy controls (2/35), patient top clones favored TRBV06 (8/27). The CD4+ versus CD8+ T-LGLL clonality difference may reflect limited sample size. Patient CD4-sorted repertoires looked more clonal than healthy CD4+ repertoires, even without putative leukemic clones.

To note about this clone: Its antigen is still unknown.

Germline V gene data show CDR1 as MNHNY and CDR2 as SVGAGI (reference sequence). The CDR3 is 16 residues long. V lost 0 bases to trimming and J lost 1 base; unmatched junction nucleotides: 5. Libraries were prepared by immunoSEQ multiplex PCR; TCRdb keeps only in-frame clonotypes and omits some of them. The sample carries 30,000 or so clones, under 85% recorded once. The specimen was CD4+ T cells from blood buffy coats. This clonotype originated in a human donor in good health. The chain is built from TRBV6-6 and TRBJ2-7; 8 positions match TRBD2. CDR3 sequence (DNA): TGTGCCAGCAGTTACTCGAGTAGCGGGGCTTCCTACGAGCAGTACTTC. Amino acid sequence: CASSYSSSGASYEQYF.